The 23 T cell receptor beta chains below all came from one sample that was sequenced in a study of OX40 agonist ivuxolimab in advanced cancers. Data came from immunoSEQ multiplex PCR; TCRdb stores just in-frame clones and leaves some out. The table records 36,000 or so clones, around 82% of them present only once. The sample was CD4+ or CD8+ T cells sorted from blood, taken in a trial of the OX40 agonist ivuxolimab. These receptors came from an adult with an advanced solid tumor such as melanoma, head and neck, liver or kidney cancer.

This rearrangement joins TRBV15 to TRBJ2-7, with 10 bases matching TRBD1. Germline CDR1 and CDR2: LNHNV and YYDKDF (reference sequence). The J segment lost 4 bases and the V segment lost 0 bases, leaving 6 bases of the junction unmatched. The CDR3 has 16 residues. CDR3 loop: CATSRERTGGSYEQYF. The CDR3 nucleotides read TGTGCCACCAGCAGAGAAAGGACAGGGGGTTCGTACGAGCAGTACTTC.

The chain has TRBV27 and TRBJ2-1; 11 nucleotides line up with TRBD1. After removal of 4 bases from V and 2 bases from J, the junction contained 7 bases not matched to a gene. The CDR3 spans 17 residues. CDR1 is MNHEY, CDR2 SMNVEV, per germline (reference sequence). Here the CDR3 reads CASSSKPGQGAYNEQFF. The DNA of the CDR3 is TGTGCCAGCAGTTCCAAGCCGGGACAGGGGGCCTACAATGAGCAGTTCTTC.

The gene calls are TRBV5-6 and TRBJ1-1; D not certain. The germline gives CDR1 SGHDT, CDR2 YYEEEE. The CDR3 runs to 14 residues. Trimming stripped 4 bases from V and 4 bases from J, with 14 bases between. As DNA, the CDR3 is TGTGCCAGCAGCCCCCTGGGAGATTCCACTGAAGCTTTCTTT. Residues: CASSPLGDSTEAFF.

This chain uses TRBV5-1 with TRBJ1-2; D possibly corresponds to TRBD1 (6 bases). Trimming pared 0 bases from V and 0 bases from J, leaving 12 bases between. Germline V CDR1 and CDR2: SGHRS, YFSETQ. This CDR3 has 16 amino acids. The CDR3 loop is CASSLAGVNPNYGYTF. In DNA, the CDR3 is TGCGCCAGCAGCTTGGCAGGGGTGAACCCTAACTATGGCTACACCTTC.

This clone appeared a few times. CDR3 residues: CASSFSPAGVLHEQYF. The CDR3 DNA reads as TGTGCCAGCAGTTTCTCTCCTGCGGGAGTCCTCCACGAGCAGTACTTC. V usage is TRBV28 and J usage is TRBJ2-7; 7 positions agree with TRBD2. Trimming removed 3 bases from V and 5 bases from J; junction bases left unmatched: 13. Germline V lookup: CDR1 MDHEN, CDR2 SYDVKM. There are 16 residues in the CDR3.

The V and J genes are TRBV5-1 and TRBJ2-7, with unresolved D. Germline V CDR1 and CDR2: SGHRS, YFSETQ. Trimming left V 4 bases short and J 2 bases short, with 13 bases between. The CDR3 runs 14 residues. The CDR3 sequence is CASSPNKGPYEQYF. The CDR3 DNA reads TGCGCCAGCAGCCCAAACAAAGGGCCCTACGAGCAGTACTTC.

This clone was observed once. This rearrangement joins TRBV4-3 to TRBJ1-1, with unresolved D. Trimming took 0 bases from V and 5 from J, leaving 10 bases between them. In germline, CDR1 is LGHNA, CDR2 YSLEER. CDR3 length equals 14 residues. The CDR3 reads CASSQDTGGTEAFF. For the CDR3, the DNA is TGCGCCAGCAGCCAAGACACTGGAGGGACTGAAGCTTTCTTT.

A single count supports this clone. V is TRBV19 and J is TRBJ1-2; D gene ambiguous. V was cut by 1 base and J by 2 bases, with 5 bases left in between. Germline loops: CDR1 LNHDA, CDR2 SQIVND (reference sequence). The CDR3 runs to 13 residues. In DNA form, the CDR3 reads TGTGCCAGTAGTATAGTACAGAACTATGGCTACACCTTC. Residues: CASSIVQNYGYTF.

The CDR3 is CASSPKTSAVQDTQYF. The CDR3 nucleotides are TGTGCCAGCTCACCTAAGACTAGCGCCGTCCAGGATACGCAGTATTTT. V gene TRBV18 combines with J gene TRBJ2-3; TRBD2 aligns across 8 bases. Germline CDR1 and CDR2: KGHSH and LQKENI. V shed 3 bases and J 6 bases; nucleotides not matched to a gene: 11. The CDR3 runs to 16 residues.

V and J are TRBV29-1 and TRBJ2-1; D is possibly TRBD2 (5 bases). With 0 bases removed from V and 4 bases from J, the gap between germline ends came to 16 bases. The CDR3 spans 16 residues. CDR1 and CDR2 (germline): SQVTM, ANQGSEA. The CDR3 nucleotides are TGCAGCGTTGAAGATCCGCGACTACGTCGATACAATGAGCAGTTCTTC. It codes for CSVEDPRLRRYNEQFF.

The chain combines TRBV27 with TRBJ2-1, with 9 nucleotides matching TRBD2. Germline CDR1 MNHEY, CDR2 SMNVEV (reference sequence). Trimming cost V 2 bases and J 10 bases; bases outside gene matches: 9. The CDR3 totals 15 residues. Here the CDR3 reads CASSLVLAGPREQFF. CDR3 bases: TGTGCCAGCAGTTTAGTCCTAGCGGGGCCTCGGGAGCAGTTCTTC.

This chain links TRBV5-5 with TRBJ2-3, with 10 bases identical to TRBD2. This CDR3 spans 17 amino acids. V trimming: 4 bases; J trimming: 0 bases; junction bases outside the gene matches: 8. The germline gives CDR1 SGHKS, CDR2 YYEKEE (reference sequence). DNA for the CDR3: TGTGCCAGCAGCCTAGCGGGGGTAATCTCTAGCACAGATACGCAGTATTTT. It codes for CASSLAGVISSTDTQYF.

V is TRBV27 and J is TRBJ1-1; D gene unclear. Germline V gene lookup returns CDR1 MNHEY and CDR2 SMNVEV (reference sequence). V was pared by 2 bases and J by 1 base, with 8 bases between. The length of the CDR3 is 14 residues. DNA of the CDR3: TGTGCCAGCAGTTTACTACGGGGGAACACTGAAGCTTTCTTT. This encodes CASSLLRGNTEAFF.

The chain links TRBV5-1 to TRBJ2-3; weak D call: TRBD2 (6 bases). The CDR3 sequence is 13 residues long. CDR1 SGHRS and CDR2 YFSETQ come from the germline V gene. The ends were cut back, 2 bases at V and 4 bases at J, with 8 bases in the middle. The CDR3 sequence is CASSFGTADTQYF. CDR3 DNA sequence: TGCGCCAGCAGCTTCGGGACTGCAGATACGCAGTATTTT.

This clone ranks as large. The same CDR3 also results from other DNA sequences found in this sample. The J gene is TRBJ1-2, the V gene TRBV29-1; weak D call: TRBD1 (6 bases). The CDR3 has 12 amino acids. The V end was cut by 2 bases, the J end by 7 bases, with 11 bases between. In germline, CDR1 is SQVTM, CDR2 ANQGSEA. CDR3 in DNA: TGCAGCGTTGAATGGGGGGGGCTTGGCTACACCTTC. Its translation is CSVEWGGLGYTF.

The chain combines TRBV4-2 with TRBJ2-7; D ambiguous. Germline values: CDR1 LGHNA, CDR2 YNFKEQ. With 1 base removed from V and 7 bases from J, the gap between germline ends came to 11 bases. This CDR3 is 13 amino acids long. The CDR3 sequence is CASSQGLIDEQYF. The CDR3 nucleotides are TGTGCCAGCAGCCAAGGGTTGATAGATGAGCAGTACTTC.

The chain carries TRBV27 and TRBJ2-1, with a possible D match to TRBD1 (7 bases). From germline, CDR1 is MNHEY and CDR2 SMNVEV (reference sequence). The CDR3 has 18 amino acids. The V end was cut by 2 bases, the J end by 7 bases, with 24 bases between. DNA for the CDR3: TGTGCCAGCAGTTTAGACGGGACTGCAGGGGGGACCGTAAATGAGCAGTTCTTC. This encodes CASSLDGTAGGTVNEQFF.

This chain links TRBV2 with TRBJ1-5; perhaps TRBD1 as D (5 bases). The CDR3 covers 13 residues. Trimming took 4 bases from V and 8 from J, leaving 12 bases between them. Germline values: CDR1 SNHLY, CDR2 FYNNEI. The CDR3 DNA reads TGTGCCAGCAGTGTACAGGTACTAGAGCCCCAGCATTTT. Residues: CASSVQVLEPQHF.

The chain links TRBV7-9 to TRBJ1-1; possibly TRBD1 for D (5 bases). Germline CDR1 is SEHNR and CDR2 is FQNEAQ (reference sequence). Trimming took 0 bases from V and 10 from J, leaving 9 bases between them. The CDR3 contains 12 residues. CDR3 loop: CASSLAQGLAFF. For the CDR3, the DNA is TGTGCCAGCAGCTTAGCTCAGGGATTAGCTTTCTTT.

The chain employs TRBV6-5 and TRBJ1-5; D possibly corresponds to TRBD1 (6 bases). Trimming stripped 5 bases from V and 9 bases from J, with 17 bases between. Germline lookup yields CDR1 MNHEY and CDR2 SVGAGI. This CDR3 region has 14 residues. The DNA of the CDR3 is TGTGCCAGCAGTGCCTCAGGGGAGTATCCGCCCCAGCATTTT. Amino acid sequence: CASSASGEYPPQHF.

V is TRBV27 and J is TRBJ2-7; D gene unclear. Germline assignment: CDR1 MNHEY and CDR2 SMNVEV (reference sequence). This CDR3 is built from 14 residues. Trimming stripped 5 bases from V and 5 bases from J, with 16 bases between. CDR3 protein: CASSRTARAHEQYF. In DNA, the CDR3 is TGTGCCAGCAGTCGAACCGCCCGGGCCCACGAGCAGTACTTC.

V usage is TRBV30 and J usage is TRBJ1-2, with 11 nucleotides matching TRBD1. Looked up from germline, CDR1 is GTSNPN and CDR2 is SVGIG (reference sequence). The J segment lost 6 bases and the V segment lost 2 bases, leaving 5 bases of the junction unmatched. This CDR3 region has 14 residues. CDR3 loop: CAWSPGQGDHGYTF. The CDR3 nucleotides are TGTGCCTGGAGTCCGGGACAGGGGGACCATGGCTACACCTTC.

The CDR3 is CASSLGLHSNQPQHF. The CDR3 bases are TGTGCCAGCAGCTTAGGCCTCCATAGCAATCAGCCCCAGCATTTT. V is TRBV7-3 and J is TRBJ1-5; D is ambiguous. Looked up from germline, CDR1 is SGHTA and CDR2 is FQGTGA. Trimming removed 2 bases at V and 0 bases at J, with 8 bases between. The CDR3 covers 15 residues.